Included here is one T cell receptor (beta chain) sequence, with context. The target antigen is unknown. This sample is part of a study of blood T cells in healthy people across ages. Points from the study as a whole: It was not possible, with unsorted PBMCs, to conclusively compare naive and antigen-experienced cells. More naive CD4+ cells and higher diversity marked long-lived donors relative to aged donors.

This CDR3 contains 13 residues. Between the trimmed V and J ends, which lost 1 base and 2 bases, there was a span of 9 bases. Per germline, CDR1 SQVTM and CDR2 ANQGSEA. Healthy Russian Caucasian donors spanned ages about 6 to 100 years. A second roughly 6 to 11 cycle PCR used barcoded and J-beta primers. One entry per CDR3 protein, called by TCRdb with MiXCR from the 5' RACE reads. This sample has 1,800,000 or so distinct CDR3 sequences, with about 39% found just once. The genes are TRBV29-1 and TRBJ2-7, with D hard to call. Sequencing used blood. This receptor was obtained from a human donor in good health. In DNA form, the CDR3 reads TGCAGCGTTGAAGCCCTGGCCCCCTACGAGCAGTACTTC. This encodes CSVEALAPYEQYF.